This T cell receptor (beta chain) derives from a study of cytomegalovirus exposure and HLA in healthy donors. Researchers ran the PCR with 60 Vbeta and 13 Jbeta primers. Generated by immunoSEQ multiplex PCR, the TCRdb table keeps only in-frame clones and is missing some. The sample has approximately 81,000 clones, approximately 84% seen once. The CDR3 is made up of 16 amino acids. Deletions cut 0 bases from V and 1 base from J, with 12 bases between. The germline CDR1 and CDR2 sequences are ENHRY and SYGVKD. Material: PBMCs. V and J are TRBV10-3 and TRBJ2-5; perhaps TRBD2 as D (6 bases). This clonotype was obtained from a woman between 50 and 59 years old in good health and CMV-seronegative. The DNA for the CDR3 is TGTGCCATCAGTGAGTCCCAGCGGGCAACCCAAGAGACCCAGTACTTC. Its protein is CAISESQRATQETQYF.